In this sample, the clone carrying this T cell receptor beta chain turned up a few times. Its antigen remains unidentified. These data belong to a study of Graves' ophthalmopathy and Graves' hyperthyroidism. Study-level background: Peripheral blood was gathered at first diagnosis, ahead of any treatment whatsoever.

Amplifying from RNA transcripts, the study obtained TCR beta CDR3 regions. Following a first-round RT-PCR that used HTBI primers, a second-round multiplex PCR was carried out. One entry per CDR3 protein results from TCRdb running MiXCR on the multiplex PCR reads. The data contain 13,000 to 15,000 distinct CDR3 sequences, roughly 50% of them singletons. V was clipped by 6 bases and J by 0 bases, with 9 bases between them. Germline V lookup: CDR1 ENHRY, CDR2 SYGVKD. This CDR3 has 13 amino acids. Findings of the study overall: Ophthalmopathy was separated from stable hyperthyroidism by a 13-signature model with around 88% sensitivity and around 81% specificity. The model achieved over 60% sensitivity and 72.22% specificity for ophthalmopathy progression.

The source material was peripheral blood. The TCR originated in a woman aged 25 to 39 with Graves' ophthalmopathy. This chain joins TRBV10-3 and TRBJ2-7; D is possibly TRBD1 (5 bases). CDR3 sequence (DNA): TGTGCCATCAGACAGGAACCCTCCTACGAGCAGTACTTC. It translates to CAIRQEPSYEQYF.